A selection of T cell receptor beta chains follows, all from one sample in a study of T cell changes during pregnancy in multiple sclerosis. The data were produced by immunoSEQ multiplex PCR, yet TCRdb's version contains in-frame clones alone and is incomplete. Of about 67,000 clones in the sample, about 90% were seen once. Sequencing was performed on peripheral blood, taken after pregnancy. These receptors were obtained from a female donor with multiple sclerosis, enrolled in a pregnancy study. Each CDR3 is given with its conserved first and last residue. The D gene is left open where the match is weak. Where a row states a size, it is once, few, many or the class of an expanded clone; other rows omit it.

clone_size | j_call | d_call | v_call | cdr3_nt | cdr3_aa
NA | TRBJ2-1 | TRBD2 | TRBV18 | TGTGCCAGCTCACCACCGGTGACTAGCGGGTATTACAATGAGCAGTTCTTC | CASSPPVTSGYYNEQFF
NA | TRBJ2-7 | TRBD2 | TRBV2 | TGTGCCAGCAGAGATAGCGGGGCCTCCTACGAGCAGTACTTC | CASRDSGASYEQYF
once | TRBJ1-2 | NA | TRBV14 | TGTGCCAGCAGCCGGTCAGGGATCCATGGCTACACCTTC | CASSRSGIHGYTF
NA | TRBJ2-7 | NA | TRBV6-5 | TGTGCCAGCAGTACGGGACTCCTCTACGAGCAGTACTTC | CASSTGLLYEQYF
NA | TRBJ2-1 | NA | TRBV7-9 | TGTGCCAGCAGCCCTACTATACTGTACTACAATGAGCAGTTCTTC | CASSPTILYYNEQFF
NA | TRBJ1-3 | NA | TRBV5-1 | TGCGCCAGCAGCTTGGCGGTCGACTCTGGAAACACCATATATTTT | CASSLAVDSGNTIYF
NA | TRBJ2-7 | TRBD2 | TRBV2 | TGTGCCAGGGGCCCAGCGGGAGGTGGCGAGCAGTACTTC | CARGPAGGGEQYF
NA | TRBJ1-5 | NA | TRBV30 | TGTGCCTGGAGCTCGACTGGCGATCAGCCCCAGCATTTT | CAWSSTGDQPQHF
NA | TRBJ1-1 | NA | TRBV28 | TGTGCCAGCAGTTTAGGGGGCCAAGTTGAAGCTTTCTTT | CASSLGGQVEAFF
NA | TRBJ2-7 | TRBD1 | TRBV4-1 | TGCGCCAGCAGCCAGGGACAGCTCTACGAGCAGTACTTC | CASSQGQLYEQYF